These 28 T cell receptor beta chains originate from one sample sequenced in a study of blood T cell repertoires in COVID-19. Assay: immunoSEQ multiplex PCR; the TCRdb copy retains only in-frame clones and omits some. The profile covers over 300,000 clones, with 75% to 90% appearing a single time and more than 2% taken by the ten largest. The sequenced sample consisted of PBMCs or T cells enriched from blood (not recorded which). The source is a young man who had recovered from COVID-19.

The V and J genes are TRBV6-1 and TRBJ1-3; D is possibly TRBD1 (5 bases). This CDR3 is 15 amino acids long. V shed 0 bases and J shed 4 bases, with 10 bases lying between them. Looked up from germline, CDR1 is MNHNS and CDR2 is SASEGT. The CDR3 here is CASSEAGGVGNTIYF. The CDR3 DNA follows: TGTGCCAGCAGTGAAGCTGGAGGGGTCGGAAACACCATATATTTT.

This sequence joins TRBV7-2 and TRBJ1-5; a possible D gene is TRBD1 (6 bases). The length of the CDR3 is 15 residues. Germline V CDR1 and CDR2: SGHTA, FQGNSA. Trimming shortened V by 1 base and J by 3 bases, and 10 bases separated the two germline ends. The CDR3: CASSLVTGLNQPQHF. CDR3 nucleotide sequence: TGTGCCAGCAGCTTAGTAACAGGGCTCAATCAGCCCCAGCATTTT.

This rearrangement joins TRBV19 to TRBJ1-3, with TRBD1 matching 11 bases. CDR1 LNHDA and CDR2 SQIVND come from the germline V gene (reference sequence). With V trimmed by 9 bases and J by 0 bases, 7 bases remained unmatched. The CDR3 runs to 16 residues. CDR3 DNA: TGTGCCAGCCATACCGGACAGGGGGCCTCTGGAAACACCATATATTTT. The encoded protein is CASHTGQGASGNTIYF. Using reference TRBV19 and TRBJ1-3 for the parts outside the CDR3, the full variable domain is DGGITQSPKYLFRKEGQNVTLSCEQNLNHDAMYWYRQDPGQGLRLIYYSQIVNDFQKGDIAEGYSVSREKKESFPLTVTSAQKNPTAFYLCASHTGQGASGNTIYFGEGSWLTVV.

The chain has TRBV27 and TRBJ1-1; 7 bases fit TRBD1. CDR1 is MNHEY and CDR2 is SMNVEV in the germline V gene (reference sequence). This CDR3 has 15 amino acids. J gave up 1 base and V 4 bases, and 6 bases lay outside the gene matches. CDR3 protein: CASSSFDRENTEAFF. CDR3 nucleotide sequence: TGTGCCAGCAGTTCTTTTGACAGGGAGAACACTGAAGCTTTCTTT.

The J gene is TRBJ1-4, the V gene TRBV15; possibly TRBD1 for D (5 bases). The CDR3 loop spans 15 amino acids. Germline CDR1 LNHNV, CDR2 YYDKDF (reference sequence). With 5 bases removed from V and 8 bases from J, the gap between germline ends came to 18 bases. Here the CDR3 reads CATSGGRGGNEKLFF. The CDR3 DNA follows: TGTGCCACCAGCGGAGGACGGGGGGGGAACGAAAAACTGTTTTTT.

The rearrangement links TRBV18 to TRBJ2-7, with 9 bases aligning to TRBD1. Germline assignment: CDR1 KGHSH and CDR2 LQKENI. CDR3 length: 15 amino acids. The J segment lost 5 bases and the V segment lost 6 bases, leaving 11 bases of the junction unmatched. The CDR3 DNA reads as TGTGCCAGCTCTCCGCCCGGGACAGGGTTAGACGAGCAGTACTTC. It translates to CASSPPGTGLDEQYF.

This sequence joins TRBV13 and TRBJ1-2, with 9 bases fitting TRBD1. This CDR3 has 16 amino acids. The V gene end was trimmed by 4 bases and the J gene end by 8 bases; junction bases not matched to a gene: 14. Per germline, CDR1 PRHDT and CDR2 FYEKMQ (reference sequence). CDR3 protein: CASSSGQGNLNLGYTF. In DNA, the CDR3 is TGTGCCAGCAGCTCGGGACAGGGTAATCTTAACTTGGGCTACACCTTC.

The gene calls are TRBV7-8 and TRBJ1-6; 9 bases match TRBD1. CDR1 is SGHVS and CDR2 is FQNEAQ in the germline V gene. V gave up 4 bases and J gave up 10 bases; unmatched junction bases: 5. The CDR3 length is 14 residues. The CDR3 coding sequence is TGTGCCAGCAGCTCAGGACAGGGGTTCTCACCCCTCCACTTT. Its protein is CASSSGQGFSPLHF.

This clone was recorded at least ten times. The chain uses TRBV5-8 and TRBJ2-7; 9 bases are a match to TRBD1. The length of the CDR3 is 15 residues. After removal of 6 bases from V and 4 bases from J, the junction contained 11 bases not matched to a gene. Germline loops: CDR1 SGHTS, CDR2 YDEGEE. CDR3 nucleotide sequence: TGTGCCAGCATCACCTACGGACAGGGGAGGTACGAGCAGTACTTC. Translating gives CASITYGQGRYEQYF.

This chain connects TRBV30 to TRBJ1-2, with D perhaps TRBD1 (5 bases). The CDR3 covers 13 residues. The germline V gene encodes CDR1 GTSNPN and CDR2 SVGIG (reference sequence). Trimming left V 2 bases short and J 4 bases short, with 11 bases between. CDR3 bases: TGTGCCTGGAGTTCCGGGGGGTCCTATGGCTACACCTTC. Amino acids: CAWSSGGSYGYTF.

The V and J genes are TRBV6-4 and TRBJ2-6; a possible D gene is TRBD1 (5 bases). The length of the CDR3 is 15 residues. Germline V gives CDR1 MRHNA, CDR2 SNTAGT. V shed 5 bases and J shed 3 bases, with 11 bases lying between them. The DNA of the CDR3 is TGTGCCAGCAGTATGAAAGGGGATGGGGCCAACGTCCTGACTTTC. Its protein product is CASSMKGDGANVLTF.

The rearrangement links TRBV11-2 to TRBJ2-2; 8 bases fit TRBD2. The CDR3 sequence is 18 residues long. Germline trimming cut 4 bases from V and 2 bases from J; bases unmatched to any gene: 12. CDR1 and CDR2 (germline): SGHAT, FQNNGV. The CDR3 region has the DNA TGTGCCAGCAGCTCCGGGTTGGGGCGGGGGGACAACACCGGGGAGCTGTTTTTT. Translated: CASSSGLGRGDNTGELFF.

This chain joins TRBV30 and TRBJ1-4; 9 nucleotides match TRBD1. With V trimmed by 2 bases and J by 8 bases, 9 bases remained unmatched. The CDR3 is 15 residues long. Germline CDR1 reads GTSNPN; CDR2 reads SVGIG (reference sequence). The CDR3 region has the DNA TGTGCCTGGAGTCATACAGGGGGCGCTTTGGAAAAACTGTTTTTT. Its translation: CAWSHTGGALEKLFF.

The chain recombines TRBV5-6 with TRBJ1-3, with D hard to call. CDR1 and CDR2 (germline): SGHDT, YYEEEE. Between the trimmed V and J ends, which lost 4 bases and 4 bases, there was a span of 15 bases. The CDR3 has 15 amino acids. The chain's CDR3 is CASSEAYSSGNTIYF. The CDR3 DNA is TGTGCCAGCAGCGAGGCCTACTCCTCGGGAAACACCATATATTTT.

The rearrangement joins TRBV9 to TRBJ1-2, with unresolved D. The germline V gene encodes CDR1 SGDLS and CDR2 YYNGEE. The V gene lost 3 bases and the J gene lost 4 bases, with 19 bases spanning the gap. This CDR3 contains 16 residues. The CDR3 DNA reads TGTGCCAGCAGCGCCGATCTGGACGGACTCGTCTATGGCTACACCTTC. This gives the protein CASSADLDGLVYGYTF.

The CDR3 loop is CASRRTEGYTEAFF. DNA of the CDR3: TGTGCCAGCAGAAGGACGGAGGGATACACTGAAGCTTTCTTT. This rearrangement joins TRBV2 to TRBJ1-1; no firm D call. The length of the CDR3 is 14 residues. Trimming left V 6 bases short and J 3 bases short, with 14 bases between. Germline lookup yields CDR1 SNHLY and CDR2 FYNNEI.

This chain links TRBV20-1 with TRBJ2-2; D is perhaps TRBD1 (6 bases). CDR3 length equals 14 residues. Germline V gene data show CDR1 as DFQATT and CDR2 as SNEGSKA (reference sequence). V was pared by 3 bases and J by 2 bases, with 10 bases between. This chain's CDR3 is CSASGTLNTGELFF. The CDR3 nucleotides are TGCAGTGCTAGTGGGACATTAAACACCGGGGAGCTGTTTTTT.

This chain connects TRBV5-1 to TRBJ2-2, with D hard to call. The CDR3 is 14 residues long. The germline V and J ends were trimmed by 5 bases and 0 bases, with 8 bases remaining between them. Germline V gives CDR1 SGHRS, CDR2 YFSETQ. CDR3 coding DNA: TGCGCCAGCAGTTGGCAGGCGAACACCGGGGAGCTGTTTTTT. Its protein product is CASSWQANTGELFF.

This chain uses TRBV5-1 with TRBJ2-1, with D perhaps TRBD1 (5 bases). V lost 4 bases to trimming and J lost 7 bases, with 15 bases between them. This CDR3 has 14 residues. Germline lookup yields CDR1 SGHRS and CDR2 YFSETQ. The CDR3 DNA sequence: TGCGCCAGCAGCGTCAGGGTGAATATGAATGAGCAGTTCTTC. Encoded protein: CASSVRVNMNEQFF. The complete variable domain, with remaining parts taken from reference TRBV5-1 and TRBJ2-1, reads KAGVTQTPRYLIKTRGQQVTLSCSPISGHRSVSWYQQTPGQGLQFLFEYFSETQRNKGNFPGRFSGRQFSNSRSEMNVSTLELGDSALYLCASSVRVNMNEQFFGPGTRLTVL.

This rearrangement joins TRBV4-1 to TRBJ2-2; TRBD2 is a possible D gene (6 bases). With 3 bases removed from V and 6 bases from J, the gap between germline ends came to 20 bases. This CDR3 is built from 17 residues. CDR1 and CDR2 (germline): MGHRA, YSYEKL. CDR3 sequence (DNA): TGCGCCAGCAGCCACGGGCTTCGACGCGGGGACGCCGGGGAGCTGTTTTTT. Translation: CASSHGLRRGDAGELFF.

This sequence joins TRBV6-5 and TRBJ1-1; D uncertain. Germline CDR1 reads MNHEY; CDR2 reads SVGAGI. The CDR3 spans 15 residues. V was clipped by 6 bases and J by 1 base, with 15 bases between them. The chain's CDR3 is CASSSMWAWNTEAFF. As DNA, the CDR3 is TGTGCCAGCAGCTCCATGTGGGCCTGGAACACTGAAGCTTTCTTT.

In this sample, this clone turned up once. This chain connects TRBV11-2 to TRBJ1-3, with D possibly being TRBD1 (6 bases). This CDR3 spans 18 amino acids. With 1 base removed from V and 0 bases from J, the gap between germline ends came to 16 bases. Looked up from germline, CDR1 is SGHAT and CDR2 is FQNNGV. CDR3 in amino acids: CASSLGAGTLSSGNTIYF. In nucleotides, the CDR3 is TGTGCCAGCAGCTTAGGGGCAGGGACATTGAGCTCTGGAAACACCATATATTTT. Full variable domain (outside the CDR3, taken from reference TRBV11-2 and TRBJ1-3): EAGVAQSPRYKIIEKRQSVAFWCNPISGHATLYWYQQILGQGPKLLIQFQNNGVVDDSQLPKDRFSAERLKGVDSTLKIQPAKLEDSAVYLCASSLGAGTLSSGNTIYFGEGSWLTVV.

V usage is TRBV4-2 and J usage is TRBJ2-1, with TRBD2 identical over 15 bases. With 1 base clipped from V and 1 base from J, the junction kept 8 bases outside the gene matches. The CDR3 has 20 amino acids. CDR1 is LGHNA, CDR2 YNFKEQ, per germline. The CDR3 DNA follows: TGTGCCAGCAGCCAAGCCAAAGGACTAGCGGGGGGGCGGTCCTACAATGAGCAGTTCTTC. It is translated as CASSQAKGLAGGRSYNEQFF.

This clone came up a few times. This rearrangement joins TRBV3-1 (or the pseudogene TRBV3-2) to TRBJ2-5; 10 bases fit TRBD2. After removal of 1 base from V and 2 bases from J, the junction contained 10 bases not matched to a gene. The germline CDR1 and CDR2 sequences are LGHDT and YNNKEL (reference sequence). The CDR3 loop spans 18 amino acids. This chain's CDR3 is CASSQVGITSGVQETQYF. Here the CDR3 DNA reads TGTGCCAGCAGCCAAGTGGGTATAACTAGCGGGGTGCAAGAGACCCAGTACTTC.

This chain uses TRBV9 with TRBJ2-5; 9 nucleotides line up with TRBD2. Germline-derived CDR1 and CDR2 are SGDLS and YYNGEE. V gave up 1 base and J gave up 3 bases; unmatched junction bases: 7. The CDR3 is made up of 16 amino acids. CDR3 DNA: TGTGCCAGCAGCGTATACGGAGTAGCGGGGGAAGAGACCCAGTACTTC. Translation gives CASSVYGVAGEETQYF. Looking up the rest from reference TRBV9 and TRBJ2-5 gives the full variable domain: DSGVTQTPKHLITATGQRVTLRCSPRSGDLSVYWYQQSLDQGLQFLIQYYNGEERAKGNILERFSAQQFPDLHSELNLSSLELGDSALYFCASSVYGVAGEETQYFGPGTRLLVL.

CDR3 DNA: TGTGCCATCAGTCCTTCCTCCAGGGGGAACACCGGGGAGCTGTTTTTT. Amino acid sequence: CAISPSSRGNTGELFF. The chain employs TRBV10-3 and TRBJ2-2, with TRBD1 as a possible D gene (6 bases). The CDR3 has 16 amino acids. Germline loops: CDR1 ENHRY, CDR2 SYGVKD. The V end lost 5 bases, the J end lost 1 base, and 14 bases lay between the germline ends.

The chain couples TRBV10-3 to TRBJ2-1, with D tentatively TRBD2 (6 bases). V lost 10 bases and J 8 bases, leaving 24 bases between the germline ends. CDR1 and CDR2 (germline): ENHRY, SYGVKD. The length of the CDR3 is 15 residues. In DNA, the CDR3 is TGTGCCACCAGGCGGGCTAGCGCCGTGTTAGATGAGCAGTTCTTC. This gives the protein CATRRASAVLDEQFF.

The rearrangement links TRBV12-5 to TRBJ2-3; TRBD1 matches 7 bases. Germline CDR1 is LGHNT and CDR2 is FRNRAP. The length of the CDR3 is 16 residues. The J segment lost 1 base and the V segment lost 5 bases, leaving 9 bases of the junction unmatched. CDR3 sequence reads: CASGDGQAFGTDTQYF. As DNA, the CDR3 is TGTGCTAGTGGTGACGGACAGGCCTTTGGCACAGATACGCAGTATTTT.